This note documents a single T cell receptor (beta chain) sequence. The V gene's germline CDR1 is LGHDT and CDR2 YNNKEL (reference sequence). V dropped 4 bases and J dropped 6 bases, with 13 bases sitting between them. This CDR3 is 14 amino acids long. These data belong to a study of CD8 T cells in Susac syndrome. Reverse transcription used roughly 0.45 to 1 ug RNA and random hexamers. TCRdb re-analysed the immunoSEQ multiplex PCR reads in MiXCR, keeping a single row per CDR3 protein. Counted here are over 300,000 distinct CDR3 sequences, about 91% occurring once; the ten biggest clones make up more than 0.06%.

The sequenced sample consisted of CD4+ T cells from PBMCs. This sequence was found in a human donor with multiple sclerosis. The chain has TRBV3-1 and TRBJ2-1; no definite D call. CDR3 protein: CASSPLRSGNEQFF. The CDR3 DNA is TGTGCCAGCAGCCCCCTTCGGAGTGGCAATGAGCAGTTCTTC.